What follows describes a single T cell receptor beta chain. Its antigen remains undetermined. Nothing much larger sits one base from this clone, and base qualities are not available. In total, 666 healthy bone marrow donors made up the cohort. At the time of sampling, all cohort members were nominally healthy, though unrecorded immune exposures were likely present. The donor was CMV seronegative and was included in the group of several hundred seronegative cohort members. Each donor provided a peripheral blood sample, and peripheral blood mononuclear cells were used for TCR beta sequencing. Genomic DNA was extracted from the blood cell samples with the Qiagen DNeasy Blood Extraction Kit. The library was prepared using the immunoSEQ multiplex PCR assay. For the multiplex PCR, a mixture combining 60 forward primers for TCR Vbeta segments and 13 reverse primers for TCR Jbeta segments was used. A multiplex PCR assay on genomic DNA amplified the CDR3 region of rearranged TCR beta genes. The amplified TCR beta libraries were sequenced on the Illumina HiSeq System as 87-base-pair reads. The paper's processing steps were these. A later analysis tallied 75 million to 95 million unique TCR beta chains across the 650 to 750 repertoires, and roughly 11 million of those chains were shared by two or more donors. Raw reads were error-corrected and collapsed into unique sequences with a nearest-neighbor algorithm that merged closely related sequences to remove PCR and sequencing errors. Alignment of CDR3 sequences to IMGT reference sequences was used to assign V, D and J gene segments. For a sequence to be retained, a match of at least six nucleotides to both a V gene segment and a J gene segment was required. Rearrangements were classified as productive when the CDR3 lacked stop codons and remained in frame with V and J, and all other rearrangements were classified as non-productive. Following IMGT convention, CDR3 was defined as the stretch from the second conserved V-encoded cysteine up to the conserved J-encoded phenylalanine. The earlier analysis of 587 of the donors excluded sequences that lacked an unambiguous match to a single V gene segment. In an earlier analysis of several hundred of the donors, a V segment was called functional when productive rearrangements were above 56.7%, and segregating when the standard deviation between donors exceeded 5%. A statistical classification framework was developed to diagnose cytomegalovirus status using the catalog of TCR beta chain sequences. In a later analysis, V and J genes were assigned by comparing TCR nucleotide sequences against IMGT/GENE-DB human TR gene sequences. The TCRdist pipeline was used in a later analysis to assign CDR3 sequences and most-parsimonious VDJ recombination scenarios. In a later analysis, each TCR beta chain was defined by its CDR3 amino acid sequence together with its V-gene family, and reads lacking a unique V-gene family were excluded. A later analysis removed several hundred highly shared, low-generation-probability nucleotide sequences to deal with suspected cross-contamination and a sequencing artifact. A later analysis calculated a clonal expansion index for each public chain from normalized within-repertoire ranks of inferred template counts. In a later analysis, generation probabilities were computed with a VDJ recombination model fitted to out-of-frame rearrangements, and the resulting probabilities were checked against IGoR. Hypergeometric tests were used in a later analysis to score TCR-TCR, TCR-HLA and TCR-CMV co-occurrence, with a repertoire-size bias correction applied to the TCR pairs. To estimate false discovery rates, a later analysis permuted the HLA or CMV assignments 20 times. In a later analysis, co-occurring TCRs were grouped using DBSCAN, with TCRdist sequence similarity added in when clustering inside HLA-allele-positive subsets. Repertoires with fewer than 30,000 or more than 120,000 public chains, plus five repertoires with anomalous nucleotide sharing, were excluded from co-occurrence clustering. TCRdb stores this immuneACCESS table with in-frame sequences only. Part of the clones is absent; in the studies checked, under half of the shortfall reflects unresolved V genes, and no reason is known for the rest. V, J and clone size derive from that table, while D and trimming were established from the DNA sequence. Within this sample are 180,000 or so clones, with approximately 77% of them counted one time only. The ten largest make up approximately 1.6% of the sample.

This specimen comes from a study of cytomegalovirus exposure and HLA in healthy donors (dated by TCRdb to 2016 to 2017). In terms of the full investigation: According to an earlier analysis of a few hundred of the donors, roughly 180 million T cells yielded 120 million or so unique TCR beta sequences and 276 Gb of sequence data. The study aimed to test whether cataloging public T cell receptors could reveal signatures of past pathogen exposure. The study profiled the T cell repertoires of under 850 subjects by immunosequencing and related them to cytomegalovirus serostatus. Of the roughly 400 genotyped donors, about 80% fell in the genetic ancestry cluster associated with self-reported Caucasian donors. All discovery cohort repertoires had been generated on a single sequencing platform. HLA typing covered class I and class II loci at four-digit resolution. About 280 gigabases of sequencing data and approximately 85 million unique TCR sequences were included in an early release covering 550 to 800 HLA-typed donors. In a later analysis, previously published TCR beta repertoires from 500 to 750 donors were re-analyzed and high-resolution HLA genotyping was added so that TCR occurrence patterns could be studied. In an earlier analysis of over 550 of the donors, high-throughput TCR beta sequencing was used to judge whether each TCR beta V gene segment behaved as functional or pseudogenic. Besides the first cohort of about 730 subjects, a separate validation cohort made up of roughly 130 different subjects was used. Typing coverage varied by locus: 629-630 donors for A, B, C, DRB1 and DQB1; approximately 520 for DQA1; about 570 for DPA1; approximately 470 for DPB1. To predict cytomegalovirus infection status, the study brought together high-throughput TCR immunosequencing, statistical association of individual TCRs with disease status, and machine learning. Among a few hundred genotyped donors of the cohort, an average of around 240,000 unique TCR beta nucleotide sequences were sequenced per donor, roughly 20% of them non-productive. Alongside the repertoire data, information on donor age, sex, ethnicity and CMV serostatus was compiled. A later genetic analysis used genome-wide SNP genotypes for 398 of the 666 donors, treating that subset as a discovery cohort. Rather than using new phenotypic data, the later analysis identified candidate immune exposures from TCR beta sequences and from how often those sequences occurred across donors. Roughly five DR-DQ haplotypes were handled as single units for association and clustering because linkage in the cohort was strong. The study at large found these results: It was suggested by the authors that the approach could potentially be generalized to other disease states and immunological phenotypes. Correlated functional status among segregating V segments might reflect linkage disequilibrium, but an unknown experimental factor could not be ruled out. Sequencing depth was assumed to be roughly uniform across donors in the presence/absence analyses, though that assumption may not hold. Specific HLA alleles were associated with some 15,000 TCR beta sequences at a false discovery rate of 0.05 in a later analysis. A further reported finding was that TCR beta sequences accurately predicted the HLA-A and HLA-B alleles for most subjects in the first cohort. The study gave a list of 150 to 200 TCR beta chains associated with cytomegalovirus. The classifier was reported to diagnose cytomegalovirus status with high specificity and sensitivity in both the original cohort and the validation cohort. A later analysis found that HLA-associated TCR beta chains were more clonally expanded and had lower generation probabilities than equally common non-associated chains. In a later analysis, several top co-occurrence clusters were reported to appear linked to parvovirus B19, influenza, CMV and Epstein-Barr virus. The cohort was sequenced for TCR beta chains only, and without alpha or paired-chain data the features that could be detected were limited. Because counts were too low, roughly 17 rarely observed V segments, including chromosome 9 orphons, were left out of the earlier analysis of approximately 500 of the donors. Most TCR sequences were seen in very few donors, while some public TCRs were found in many individuals. The 87-base-pair reads could not distinguish some IMGT-functional V segments, including TRBV6-2 and TRBV6-3, so those segments were excluded. A cluster of highly shared sequence variants was judged likely to represent a technical artifact of the sequencing pipeline. Most CMV-associated TCR beta chains appeared to be HLA-restricted in a later analysis, and the HLA associations seemed to be driven largely by CMV exposure. In a later genetic analysis, fewer N-insertions in productive TCRs were reported among donors in an Asian-associated ancestry cluster than the roughly 700-donor mean. In a later genetic analysis, a missense DCLRE1C variant was associated with V-gene and J-gene trimming of TCR beta chains, and the association was replicated in an independent cohort. In an earlier analysis of some 500 of the donors, most TCR beta V segments appeared in productive rearrangements about 90% or about 30% of the time, broadly matching IMGT annotations. The only immune exposure information available for the cohort was CMV serostatus. In vitro tests confirmed that three of the cytomegalovirus-associated TCR beta chains recognize cytomegalovirus antigens. When HLA alleles, especially DR and DQ, strongly co-occurred, attributing TCR associations to individual alleles was difficult. Because HLA typing was unavailable for some donors at each locus, only the typed subset was used in association tests. In a later analysis, the rate of TCR association differed among HLA loci, with DRB1 alleles having the most associated TCRs and HLA-C alleles having the fewest.

The CDR3 spans 15 residues, from the cysteine through the phenylalanine. Only the CDR3 region is kept as DNA, spanning 45 bases read in frame from base 1. This receptor chain uses TRBV21-1 and TRBJ2-7; the listed D gene, TRBD2, was not tested against the DNA. TRBV21-1 is assigned pseudogene status. The TCR originated in a male donor in good health and CMV-seronegative. The source material was PBMCs. The bases are TGTGCCAGCAGCAAGAAGGGACTCCCCTGCCACGAGCAGTACTTC. It specifies CASSKKGLPCHEQYF.